The 19 T cell receptor beta chains listed next were all sequenced from one sample in a study of blood T cell repertoires in COVID-19. TCRdb's table, derived via immunoSEQ multiplex PCR, lists solely in-frame clones and lacks some. The sample lists about 120,000 clones; 70% to 85% were seen once. The sequenced sample was peripheral blood. The receptors here all came from a man aged 65 to 79 with active or convalescent COVID-19.

The chain joins TRBV5-4 to TRBJ2-7, with 8 nucleotides matching TRBD1. This CDR3 is built from 13 residues. CDR1 is SGHNT, CDR2 YYREEE, per germline (reference sequence). The trim removed 3 bases at V and 10 bases at J, leaving 9 bases unmatched. The CDR3 is CASSWTGKGEQYF. The CDR3 DNA is TGTGCCAGCAGCTGGACAGGGAAGGGAGAACAGTACTTC.

The J gene is TRBJ1-1, the V gene TRBV15; D call uncertain. The germline V gene has CDR1 LNHNV and CDR2 YYDKDF (reference sequence). Trimming removed 5 bases from V and 0 bases from J, with 13 bases in between. The CDR3 covers 15 residues. CDR3 sequence (DNA): TGTGCCACCAGCCCAGAGCGGGGTTTGAACACTGAAGCTTTCTTT. Translation: CATSPERGLNTEAFF.

In the case of this clone: Compared with germline, one end of the junction differs, possibly owing to a read error. This rearrangement joins TRBV28 to TRBJ2-7; a possible D gene is TRBD2 (5 bases). There are 11 residues in the CDR3. Germline V gene lookup returns CDR1 MDHEN and CDR2 SYDVKM. The CDR3, as DNA: TGTGCCAGCAGTTTGAGCGACTATAAGTTATTC. It encodes CASSLSDYKLF. The full variable domain, completed using reference TRBV28 and TRBJ2-7, is DVKVTQSSRYLVKRTGEKVFLECVQDMDHENMFWYRQDPGLGLRLIYFSYDVKMKEKGDIPEGYSVSREKKERFSLILESASTNQTSMYLCASSLSDYKLFGPGTRLTVT.

This chain's CDR3 is CASSYGQPGNTIYF. In nucleotides, the CDR3 is TGTGCCAGCAGTTACGGACAGCCGGGAAACACCATATATTTT. This sequence joins TRBV6-6 and TRBJ1-3; D might be TRBD1 (6 bases). Trimming left V 2 bases short and J 4 bases short, with 9 bases between. Per the germline V gene, CDR1 is MNHNY and CDR2 is SVGAGI (reference sequence). The CDR3 consists of 14 residues.

This clone occurred once. The CDR3 protein is CASSLTRQQFF. The DNA for the CDR3 is TGTGCCAGCAGTTTGACTCGTCAGCAGTTCTTC. V is TRBV28 and J is TRBJ2-1; D not certain. The length of the CDR3 is 11 residues. Trimming shortened V by 3 bases and J by 11 bases, and 8 bases separated the two germline ends. CDR1 and CDR2 from the germline V gene are MDHEN and SYDVKM. Supplemented by reference TRBV28 and TRBJ2-1, the full variable domain reads DVKVTQSSRYLVKRTGEKVFLECVQDMDHENMFWYRQDPGLGLRLIYFSYDVKMKEKGDIPEGYSVSREKKERFSLILESASTNQTSMYLCASSLTRQQFFGPGTRLTVL.

The V gene is TRBV5-1, the J gene TRBJ2-1, with 11 bases lining up with TRBD2. CDR3 length: 16 residues. The junction had 1 base not matched to a gene; V was cut back by 0 bases and J by 2 bases. The germline V gene has CDR1 SGHRS and CDR2 YFSETQ. CDR3 DNA sequence: TGCGCCAGCAGCTTGGGACTAGCGGGAACCTACAATGAGCAGTTCTTC. It encodes CASSLGLAGTYNEQFF.

The CDR3 loop is CASSKVGRTGAAGETQYF. The CDR3 DNA is TGTGCCAGCAGCAAAGTAGGGCGGACAGGGGCCGCCGGGGAGACCCAGTACTTC. This chain connects TRBV21-1 to TRBJ2-5; the table gives TRBD1 as D, unverified against the DNA. TRBV21-1 is tagged as a pseudogene. The CDR3 is 18 residues long.

The chain joins TRBV11-3 to TRBJ1-3; no definite D call. From germline, CDR1 is SGHNT and CDR2 YENEEA. V was shortened by 1 base and J by 0 bases, with 10 bases between the two germline ends. The CDR3 is made up of 16 amino acids. This CDR3 reads CASSLVALSSGNTIYF. CDR3 bases: TGTGCCAGCAGCTTAGTAGCCTTGAGCTCTGGAAACACCATATATTTT.

CDR3 sequence reads: CASRGWRGGQTQYF. CDR3 coding DNA: TGTGCCAGCAGGGGATGGCGGGGGGGACAGACCCAGTACTTC. V is TRBV3-1 (or the pseudogene TRBV3-2) and J is TRBJ2-5; TRBD2 matches 9 bases. Trimming at V came to 6 bases and at J to 6 bases, leaving 8 bases not matched to a gene. Germline V gene data show CDR1 as LGHDT and CDR2 as YNNKEL (reference sequence). The CDR3 covers 14 residues.

J is TRBJ2-1 and V is TRBV19; D perhaps matches TRBD2 (8 bases). The V gene lost 4 bases and the J gene lost 2 bases, with 15 bases spanning the gap. Germline V gene data show CDR1 as LNHDA and CDR2 as SQIVND (reference sequence). The CDR3 contains 16 residues. The chain's CDR3 is CASSKVAGQTYNEQFF. The CDR3 bases are TGTGCCAGTAGTAAGGTAGCGGGACAGACCTACAATGAGCAGTTCTTC.

The rearrangement links TRBV11-3 to TRBJ2-5; 10 nucleotides line up with TRBD2. The germline gives CDR1 SGHNT, CDR2 YENEEA. With 1 base clipped from V and 3 bases from J, the junction kept 5 bases outside the gene matches. This CDR3 is 16 amino acids long. The CDR3 reads CASSLGFLAGEETQYF. Here the CDR3 DNA reads TGTGCCAGCAGCTTAGGGTTCCTAGCGGGAGAAGAGACCCAGTACTTC.

The gene calls are TRBV30 and TRBJ1-1, with 7 bases lining up with TRBD1. Germline V gene lookup returns CDR1 GTSNPN and CDR2 SVGIG (reference sequence). CDR3 length equals 15 residues. Germline trimming cut 3 bases from V and 3 bases from J; bases unmatched to any gene: 10. CDR3: CAWRLRGSVDTEAFF. Here the CDR3 DNA reads TGTGCCTGGAGACTCAGGGGGTCCGTTGACACTGAAGCTTTCTTT.

The genes are TRBV5-8 and TRBJ2-3, with D possibly being TRBD2 (5 bases). The CDR3 runs to 15 residues. The V and J ends lost 3 bases and 5 bases respectively, with 16 bases between them. CDR1 and CDR2 from the germline V gene are SGHTS and YDEGEE. In nucleotides, the CDR3 is TGTGCCAGCAGCTCCCAAGCCTCACGGGGAGATACGCAGTATTTT. Its translation is CASSSQASRGDTQYF.

This clone was detected only a few times. The chain has TRBV19 and TRBJ2-3; 12 nucleotides line up with TRBD2. Losses at the gene ends were 7 bases for V and 1 base for J; bases not matched to a gene: 6. There are 16 residues in the CDR3. CDR1 and CDR2 from the germline V gene are LNHDA and SQIVND (reference sequence). CDR3 sequence: CASNSLAGGRTDTQYF. CDR3 nucleotides: TGTGCCAGTAACTCACTAGCGGGGGGCCGCACAGATACGCAGTATTTT.

The rearrangement links TRBV9 to TRBJ1-6, with a tentative D call TRBD1 (5 bases). Trimming removed 0 bases from V and 7 bases from J, with 11 bases in between. Germline V gives CDR1 SGDLS, CDR2 YYNGEE. The CDR3 is made up of 15 amino acids. The CDR3 loop is CASSVEVTGNSPLHF. The CDR3, as DNA: TGTGCCAGCAGCGTAGAGGTAACAGGCAATTCACCCCTCCACTTT.

The chain couples TRBV28 to TRBJ2-3, with 7 bases matching TRBD2. CDR1 and CDR2 (germline): MDHEN, SYDVKM. The CDR3 runs to 16 residues. J was trimmed by 4 bases and V by 3 bases; bases with no gene match: 10. The DNA of the CDR3 is TGTGCCAGCAGTTTCAGTGGGAGGGCAACGGCAGATACGCAGTATTTT. This gives the protein CASSFSGRATADTQYF.

V and J are TRBV14 and TRBJ1-2; 7 positions agree with TRBD1. The V gene's germline CDR1 is SGHDN and CDR2 FVKESK. The V and J ends lost 4 bases and 7 bases, in that order; junction bases with no gene match: 6. The CDR3 runs to 13 residues. The CDR3 DNA is TGTGCCAGCAGCCCGTTCCCAGGGGGTGGCTACACCTTC. It is translated as CASSPFPGGGYTF. Full variable domain (outside the CDR3, taken from reference TRBV14 and TRBJ1-2): EAGVTQFPSHSVIEKGQTVTLRCDPISGHDNLYWYRRVMGKEIKFLLHFVKESKQDESGMPNNRFLAERTGGTYSTLKVQPAELEDSGVYFCASSPFPGGGYTFGSGTRLTVV.

The gene calls are TRBV19 and TRBJ2-1; 7 bases are a match to TRBD1. Germline V lookup: CDR1 LNHDA, CDR2 SQIVND (reference sequence). There are 17 residues in the CDR3. V lost 3 bases to trimming and J lost 8 bases; unmatched junction nucleotides: 16. The CDR3 region has the DNA TGTGCCAGTAGTATCCGTGACAGGGTCGCGGAAGGGCATGAGCAGTTCTTC. It is translated as CASSIRDRVAEGHEQFF.

The rearrangement uses TRBV28 and TRBJ1-6, with a possible D match to TRBD1 (6 bases). Trimming left V 7 bases short and J 7 bases short, with 14 bases between. Germline loops: CDR1 MDHEN, CDR2 SYDVKM. This CDR3 contains 14 residues. This CDR3 is CASTTGQMNSPLHF. The CDR3 region has the DNA TGTGCCAGCACTACAGGACAGATGAATTCACCCCTCCACTTT.